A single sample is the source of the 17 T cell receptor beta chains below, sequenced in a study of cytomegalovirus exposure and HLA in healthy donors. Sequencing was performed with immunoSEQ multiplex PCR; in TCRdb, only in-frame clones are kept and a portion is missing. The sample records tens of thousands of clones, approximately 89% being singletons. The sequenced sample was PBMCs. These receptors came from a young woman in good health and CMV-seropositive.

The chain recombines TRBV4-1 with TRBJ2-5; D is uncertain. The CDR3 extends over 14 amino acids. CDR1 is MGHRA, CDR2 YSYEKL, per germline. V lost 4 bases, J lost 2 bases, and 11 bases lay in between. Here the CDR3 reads CASSRAYAQETQYF. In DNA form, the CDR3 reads TGCGCCAGCAGCCGCGCATACGCTCAAGAGACCCAGTACTTC.

The CDR3 region is CASSPYGGEQFF. DNA of the CDR3: TGTGCCAGCAGCCCCTATGGCGGTGAGCAGTTCTTC. The chain uses TRBV11-3 and TRBJ2-1, with unresolved D. CDR1 and CDR2 from the germline V gene are SGHNT and YENEEA. This CDR3 spans 12 amino acids. The V end was cut by 5 bases, the J end by 9 bases, with 11 bases between.

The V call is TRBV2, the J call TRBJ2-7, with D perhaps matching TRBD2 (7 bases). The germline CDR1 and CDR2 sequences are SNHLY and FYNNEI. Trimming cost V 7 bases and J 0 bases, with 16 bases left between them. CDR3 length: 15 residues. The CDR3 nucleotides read TGTGCCAGCACCGAGGGGGGGGGCTCCTCCTACGAGCAGTACTTC. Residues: CASTEGGGSSYEQYF. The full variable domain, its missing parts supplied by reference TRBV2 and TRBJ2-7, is EPEVTQTPSHQVTQMGQEVILRCVPISNHLYFYWYRQILGQKVEFLVSFYNNEISEKSEIFDDQFSVERPDGSNFTLKIRSTKLEDSAMYFCASTEGGGSSYEQYFGPGTRLTVT.

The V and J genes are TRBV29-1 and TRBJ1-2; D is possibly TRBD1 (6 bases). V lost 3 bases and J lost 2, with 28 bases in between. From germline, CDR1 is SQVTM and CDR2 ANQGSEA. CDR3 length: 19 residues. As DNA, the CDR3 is TGCAGCGTTGATGGGAGATTCGAGCAGGGGAGAGGGGGAAACTATGGCTACACCTTC. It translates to CSVDGRFEQGRGGNYGYTF.

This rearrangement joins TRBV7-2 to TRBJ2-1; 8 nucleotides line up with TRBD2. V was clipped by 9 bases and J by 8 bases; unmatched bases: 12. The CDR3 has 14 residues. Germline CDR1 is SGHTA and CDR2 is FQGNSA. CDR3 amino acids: CASKTGGGLDEQFF. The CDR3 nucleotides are TGTGCCAGTAAGACGGGGGGGGGCCTCGATGAGCAGTTCTTC.

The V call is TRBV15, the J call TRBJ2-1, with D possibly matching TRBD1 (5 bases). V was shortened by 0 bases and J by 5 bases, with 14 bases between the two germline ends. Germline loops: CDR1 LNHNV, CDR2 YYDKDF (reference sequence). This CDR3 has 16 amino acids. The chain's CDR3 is CATSREYNRLNNEQFF. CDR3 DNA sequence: TGTGCCACCAGCAGAGAGTATAACAGGCTAAACAATGAGCAGTTCTTC.

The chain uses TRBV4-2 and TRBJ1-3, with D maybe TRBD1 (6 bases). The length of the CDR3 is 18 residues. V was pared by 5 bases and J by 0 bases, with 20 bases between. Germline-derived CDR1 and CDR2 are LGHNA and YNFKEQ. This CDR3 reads CASSILTGGLTSGNTIYF. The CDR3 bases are TGTGCCAGCAGCATACTGACAGGCGGTTTGACCTCTGGAAACACCATATATTTT.

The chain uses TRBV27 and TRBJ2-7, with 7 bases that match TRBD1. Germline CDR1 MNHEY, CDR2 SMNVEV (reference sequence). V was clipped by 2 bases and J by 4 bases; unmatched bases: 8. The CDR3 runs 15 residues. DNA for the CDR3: TGTGCCAGCAGTTTAACGACAGGGAGTTTTTACGAGCAGTACTTC. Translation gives CASSLTTGSFYEQYF.

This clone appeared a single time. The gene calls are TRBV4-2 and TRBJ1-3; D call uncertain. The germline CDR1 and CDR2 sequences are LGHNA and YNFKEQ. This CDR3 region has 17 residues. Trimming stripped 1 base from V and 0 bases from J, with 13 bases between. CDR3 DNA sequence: TGTGCCAGCAGCCAAGGTTACCCCGGTGGCTCTGGAAACACCATATATTTT. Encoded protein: CASSQGYPGGSGNTIYF.

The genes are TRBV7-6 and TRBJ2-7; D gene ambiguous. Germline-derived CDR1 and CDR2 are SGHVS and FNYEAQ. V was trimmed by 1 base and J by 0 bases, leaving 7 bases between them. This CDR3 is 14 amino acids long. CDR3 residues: CASSLDSISYEQYF. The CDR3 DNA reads TGTGCCAGCAGCTTAGATTCAATCTCCTACGAGCAGTACTTC.

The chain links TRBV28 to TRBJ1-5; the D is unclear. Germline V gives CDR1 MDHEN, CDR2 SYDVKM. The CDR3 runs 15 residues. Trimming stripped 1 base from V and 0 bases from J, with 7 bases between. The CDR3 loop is CASSLYRYSNQPQHF. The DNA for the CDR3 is TGTGCCAGCAGTTTATACAGATATAGCAATCAGCCCCAGCATTTT.

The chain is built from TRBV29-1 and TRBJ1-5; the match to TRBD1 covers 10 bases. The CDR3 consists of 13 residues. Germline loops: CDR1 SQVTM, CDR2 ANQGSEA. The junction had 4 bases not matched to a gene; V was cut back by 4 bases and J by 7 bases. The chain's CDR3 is CSVGDRGNQPQHF. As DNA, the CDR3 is TGCAGCGTTGGGGACAGGGGAAACCAGCCCCAGCATTTT.

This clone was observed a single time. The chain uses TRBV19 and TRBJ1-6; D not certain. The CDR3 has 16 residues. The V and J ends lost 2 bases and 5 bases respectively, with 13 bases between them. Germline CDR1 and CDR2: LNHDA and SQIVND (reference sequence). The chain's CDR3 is CASSITWRRDNSPLHF. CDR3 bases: TGTGCCAGTAGTATAACCTGGAGACGGGATAATTCACCCCTCCACTTT.

The CDR3 nucleotides read TGTGCCACCAGCAGAGATTGGGGGCAGGGCGCCCACGAGCAGTACTTC. Encoded protein: CATSRDWGQGAHEQYF. The J gene is TRBJ2-7, the V gene TRBV15; weak D call: TRBD1 (6 bases). The germline V gene encodes CDR1 LNHNV and CDR2 YYDKDF (reference sequence). CDR3 length equals 16 residues. The ends were cut back, 0 bases at V and 5 bases at J, with 17 bases in the middle.

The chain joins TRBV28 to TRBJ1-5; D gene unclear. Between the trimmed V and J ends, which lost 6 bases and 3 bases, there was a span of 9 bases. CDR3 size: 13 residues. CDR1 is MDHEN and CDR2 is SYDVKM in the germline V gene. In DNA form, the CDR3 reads TGTGCCAGCAGACCAGTAGCCAATCAGCCCCAGCATTTT. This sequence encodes CASRPVANQPQHF.

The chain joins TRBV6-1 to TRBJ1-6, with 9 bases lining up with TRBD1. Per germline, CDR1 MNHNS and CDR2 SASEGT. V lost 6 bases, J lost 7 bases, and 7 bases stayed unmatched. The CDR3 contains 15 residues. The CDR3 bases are TGTGCCAGCAGGAGGGGACAGGGAGTGAATTCACCCCTCCACTTT. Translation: CASRRGQGVNSPLHF.

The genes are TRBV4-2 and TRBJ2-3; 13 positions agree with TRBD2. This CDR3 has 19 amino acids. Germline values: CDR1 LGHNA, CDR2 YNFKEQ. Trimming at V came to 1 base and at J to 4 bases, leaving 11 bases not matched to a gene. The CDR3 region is CASSQVGTSGAPIPDTQYF. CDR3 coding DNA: TGTGCCAGCAGCCAAGTGGGGACTAGCGGGGCCCCTATACCAGATACGCAGTATTTT.